Sequencing of this T cell receptor beta chain was carried out in a study of control samples from healthy donors and cancer patients. Trimming left V 3 bases short and J 1 base short, with 10 bases between. CDR3 size: 15 residues. Germline values: CDR1 SGHRS, CDR2 YFSETQ. Sequenced by immunoSEQ multiplex PCR; TCRdb stores in-frame clones only, minus some. The sample includes over 75,000 clones, around four fifths of them seen just once. The clonotype comes from a man in his thirties or forties in good health. This sequence joins TRBV5-1 and TRBJ2-2; D is unclear. Sequenced input: blood. CDR3: CASSYNTRNTGELFF. The CDR3 DNA follows: TGCGCCAGCAGCTATAACACCCGGAACACCGGGGAGCTGTTTTTT.